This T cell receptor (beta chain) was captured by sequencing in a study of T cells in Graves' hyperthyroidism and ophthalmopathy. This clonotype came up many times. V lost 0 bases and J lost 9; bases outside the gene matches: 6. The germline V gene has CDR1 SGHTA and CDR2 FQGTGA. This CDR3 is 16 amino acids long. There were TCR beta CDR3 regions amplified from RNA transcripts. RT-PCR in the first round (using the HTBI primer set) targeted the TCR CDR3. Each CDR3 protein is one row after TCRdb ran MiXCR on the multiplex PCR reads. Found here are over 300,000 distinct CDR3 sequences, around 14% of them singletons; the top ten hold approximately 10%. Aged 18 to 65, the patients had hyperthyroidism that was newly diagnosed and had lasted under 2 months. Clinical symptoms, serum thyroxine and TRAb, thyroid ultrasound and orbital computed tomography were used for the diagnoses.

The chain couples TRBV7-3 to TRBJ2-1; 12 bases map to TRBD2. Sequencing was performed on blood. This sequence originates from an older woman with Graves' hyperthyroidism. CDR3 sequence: CASSLTSSGRAGEQFF. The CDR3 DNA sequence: TGTGCCAGCAGCTTAACTTCTAGCGGGAGGGCCGGTGAGCAGTTCTTC.